The rows below give T cell receptor beta chains drawn from one sample of a study of blood T cell repertoires in COVID-19. TCRdb's copy holds only in-frame clones and misses some; the assay was immunoSEQ multiplex PCR. The sample yields roughly 250,000 clones, roughly 83% seen once. The sample taken for sequencing was peripheral blood. The source is a woman aged 80 or older with acute or convalescent COVID-19. Each CDR3 is given with its conserved first and last residue. A D gene is named only where the DNA matches it firmly. Size tells how often a clone was seen (once, few, many) or the class of an expanded clone, and some rows leave it out.

CDR3 length: 16; D gene: NA; V gene: TRBV6-6; J gene: TRBJ1-5; clone size: NA; CDR3 DNA: TGTGCCAGCAGCCCCCTCCAGGGTAATAGCAATCAGCCCCAGCATTTT; CDR3 protein: CASSPLQGNSNQPQHF
CDR3 length: 17; D gene: NA; V gene: TRBV11-2; J gene: TRBJ1-4; clone size: NA; CDR3 DNA: TGTGCCAGCAGCTTAGATTCCGTTTGGGGGCCGGATGAAAAACTGTTTTTT; CDR3 protein: CASSLDSVWGPDEKLFF
CDR3 length: 15; D gene: TRBD1; V gene: TRBV6-5; J gene: TRBJ1-5; clone size: once; CDR3 DNA: TGTGCCAGCAGGGGGACGGGACAGCTCAATCAGCCCCAGCATTTT; CDR3 protein: CASRGTGQLNQPQHF
CDR3 length: 16; D gene: TRBD1; V gene: TRBV23-1; J gene: TRBJ2-5; clone size: NA; CDR3 DNA: TGCGCCAGCAGGAAGGTACAGGGGGTCTTCCAAGAGACCCAGTACTTC; CDR3 protein: CASRKVQGVFQETQYF
CDR3 length: 18; D gene: NA; V gene: TRBV11-2; J gene: TRBJ2-6; clone size: NA; CDR3 DNA: TGTGCCAGCAGCTTTTGGGTCGCTCTACTAACTGGGGCCAACGTCCTGACTTTC; CDR3 protein: CASSFWVALLTGANVLTF
CDR3 length: 13; D gene: TRBD1; V gene: TRBV29-1; J gene: TRBJ2-5; clone size: NA; CDR3 DNA: TGCAGCGTCACCGGGACAGGGCAAGAGACCCAGTACTTC; CDR3 protein: CSVTGTGQETQYF
CDR3 length: 15; D gene: NA; V gene: TRBV5-6; J gene: TRBJ1-1; clone size: NA; CDR3 DNA: TGTGCCAGCAGTCGGGAGGATCGGGGGAACACTGAAGCTTTCTTT; CDR3 protein: CASSREDRGNTEAFF
CDR3 length: 14; D gene: NA; V gene: TRBV9; J gene: TRBJ1-2; clone size: NA; CDR3 DNA: TGTGCCAGCAGACGAGGGGGGGCTAACTATGGCTACACCTTC; CDR3 protein: CASRRGGANYGYTF
CDR3 length: 14; D gene: TRBD1; V gene: TRBV19; J gene: TRBJ1-1; clone size: NA; CDR3 DNA: TGTGCCAGTAGTACCGGGACAGCGACCACTGAAGCTTTCTTT; CDR3 protein: CASSTGTATTEAFF
CDR3 length: 15; D gene: TRBD1; V gene: TRBV27; J gene: TRBJ1-5; clone size: NA; CDR3 DNA: TGTGCCAGCAGTTTAGCAGGGGGTGGCCATCAGCCCCAGCATTTT; CDR3 protein: CASSLAGGGHQPQHF
CDR3 length: 15; D gene: NA; V gene: TRBV3-1/TRBV3-2; J gene: TRBJ2-7; clone size: NA; CDR3 DNA: TGTGCCAGCAGCCCACAACCGGGAGCTCCCTACGAGCAGTACTTC; CDR3 protein: CASSPQPGAPYEQYF
CDR3 length: 17; D gene: TRBD1; V gene: TRBV15; J gene: TRBJ2-3; clone size: NA; CDR3 DNA: TGTGCCACCAGCAGAGACGACGGGACAGCAAGCACAGATACGCAGTATTTT; CDR3 protein: CATSRDDGTASTDTQYF
CDR3 length: 19; D gene: TRBD1; V gene: TRBV28; J gene: TRBJ2-6; clone size: NA; CDR3 DNA: TGTGCCAGCAGTTTATGGGGGGACAGGGGGCGCGCTGGGGCCAACGTCCTGACTTTC; CDR3 protein: CASSLWGDRGRAGANVLTF
CDR3 length: 12; D gene: NA; V gene: TRBV29-1; J gene: TRBJ2-1; clone size: NA; CDR3 DNA: TGCAGCGTTGAACAGGGGAGGGATGAGCAGTTCTTC; CDR3 protein: CSVEQGRDEQFF
CDR3 length: 18; D gene: TRBD1; V gene: TRBV9; J gene: TRBJ2-7; clone size: NA; CDR3 DNA: TGTGCCAGCAGCGTCGTTGGACAGGGGACTTCTCAGCCCTACGAGCAGTACTTC; CDR3 protein: CASSVVGQGTSQPYEQYF
CDR3 length: 15; D gene: TRBD1; V gene: TRBV5-5; J gene: TRBJ1-6; clone size: once; CDR3 DNA: TGTGCCAGCAGCCCAACGGGACAGGGGAATTCACCCCTCCACTTT; CDR3 protein: CASSPTGQGNSPLHF
CDR3 length: 15; D gene: TRBD2; V gene: TRBV6-6; J gene: TRBJ2-7; clone size: NA; CDR3 DNA: TGTGCCAGCAGTGACAGCGGGGGGGTTACTTACGAGCAGTACTTC; CDR3 protein: CASSDSGGVTYEQYF
CDR3 length: 14; D gene: NA; V gene: TRBV6-5; J gene: TRBJ1-2; clone size: NA; CDR3 DNA: TGTGCCAGCAGCGACAGCCTCCCCAACTATGGCTACACCTTC; CDR3 protein: CASSDSLPNYGYTF
CDR3 length: 18; D gene: TRBD1; V gene: TRBV5-8; J gene: TRBJ2-6; clone size: once; CDR3 DNA: TGTGCCAGCAGCCGAACAGCAGGGGGCCCCCCTGGGGCCAACGTCCTGACTTTC; CDR3 protein: CASSRTAGGPPGANVLTF
CDR3 length: 13; D gene: NA; V gene: TRBV2; J gene: TRBJ2-5; clone size: NA; CDR3 DNA: TGTGCCAGCAGTGTGGACAGAGCAGAGACCCAGTACTTC; CDR3 protein: CASSVDRAETQYF
CDR3 length: 15; D gene: TRBD1; V gene: TRBV27; J gene: TRBJ1-6; clone size: once; CDR3 DNA: TGTGCCAGCAGCCAGGACAGGGCCGATAATTCACCCCTCCACTTT; CDR3 protein: CASSQDRADNSPLHF
CDR3 length: 16; D gene: NA; V gene: TRBV7-2; J gene: TRBJ1-2; clone size: NA; CDR3 DNA: TGTGCCAGCAGCTCTGACTACCTAGAGTCGAACTATGGCTACACCTTC; CDR3 protein: CASSSDYLESNYGYTF